Listed below are T cell receptor beta chains from one sample, sequenced in a study of T cell responses to AZD1222 COVID-19 vaccine. Using immunoSEQ multiplex PCR, the repertoire was profiled, and TCRdb retains in-frame clones only, with some absent. The sample lists 200,000 to 250,000 clones, roughly 94% occurring once. The starting material was peripheral blood, obtained 28 days after the second dose of the MenACWY control vaccine. These receptors were taken from an adult who received the MenACWY meningococcal vaccine as a control. Both conserved end residues are trimmed from each CDR3. Fields, in order: V gene, J gene, CDR3 protein.

v_gene: TRBV7-2; j_gene: TRBJ2-5; CDR3aa: ASSMRQNGLGETQY
v_gene: TRBV9; j_gene: TRBJ1-5; CDR3aa: ASSVAEIGPQH
v_gene: TRBV6-2/TRBV6-3; j_gene: TRBJ2-2; CDR3aa: AGSPGEQPVGELF
v_gene: TRBV29-1; j_gene: TRBJ1-3; CDR3aa: SVSQSSGNTIY
v_gene: TRBV24-1; j_gene: TRBJ2-5; CDR3aa: ATSDQTQETQY
v_gene: TRBV5-4; j_gene: TRBJ2-7; CDR3aa: ASSGGGVVEQY
v_gene: TRBV3-1/TRBV3-2; j_gene: TRBJ2-1; CDR3aa: ASSQLAGQEQF
v_gene: TRBV19; j_gene: TRBJ2-7; CDR3aa: ASSIGKPSYEQY
v_gene: TRBV7-8; j_gene: TRBJ2-7; CDR3aa: ASSFASETGPLSYEQY
v_gene: TRBV21-1; j_gene: TRBJ1-5; CDR3aa: ASSPPASPWANQPQH
v_gene: TRBV29-1; j_gene: TRBJ2-2; CDR3aa: SVSGTANTGELF
v_gene: TRBV7-2; j_gene: TRBJ1-5; CDR3aa: ASSLGSNMGQPQH
v_gene: TRBV28; j_gene: TRBJ1-2; CDR3aa: ASSVHNGYT
v_gene: TRBV7-2; j_gene: TRBJ2-7; CDR3aa: ASSPTGVGYEQY
v_gene: TRBV6-5; j_gene: TRBJ1-2; CDR3aa: ASSRDVSGNYGYT
v_gene: TRBV27; j_gene: TRBJ1-3; CDR3aa: ASSPDRGSGTIY
v_gene: TRBV7-2; j_gene: TRBJ2-5; CDR3aa: ASSLSGSVSETQY
v_gene: TRBV7-3; j_gene: TRBJ2-1; CDR3aa: ASSFTGTDNEQF
v_gene: TRBV6-6; j_gene: TRBJ2-2; CDR3aa: ASSYTGAGELF
v_gene: TRBV7-9; j_gene: TRBJ2-3; CDR3aa: ASSTEVTDTQY
v_gene: TRBV5-8; j_gene: TRBJ1-5; CDR3aa: ASSLSMGQPQH
v_gene: TRBV24-1; j_gene: TRBJ2-1; CDR3aa: ATSVSFLNEQF
v_gene: TRBV28; j_gene: TRBJ1-1; CDR3aa: ASSVTGGPNTEAF
v_gene: TRBV9; j_gene: TRBJ2-3; CDR3aa: ASSVAGGVTDTQY